These T cell receptor beta chains were read from a single sample in a study of blood T cell repertoires in COVID-19. This table comes from immunoSEQ multiplex PCR, and its TCRdb copy is limited to in-frame clones, with some not included. The sample has about 110,000 clones; just over 85% are singletons. The sample comprised peripheral blood. Receptors originate from a human donor in a cohort sampled during active COVID-19. Both conserved end residues are part of each CDR3. The D gene is left open where the match is weak. Clone size is not always given. Where it is, it says once, few, many or a class for expanded clones.

CDR3: CASSEGPGGTDTQYF; DNA: TGTGCCAGCAGTGAAGGACCGGGGGGCACAGATACGCAGTATTTT; D: -; J: TRBJ2-3; V: TRBV6-1; size: -
CDR3: CASSREGGLGKNIQYF; DNA: TGTGCCAGCAGTCGAGAAGGGGGCTTGGGCAAAAACATTCAGTACTTC; D: TRBD1; J: TRBJ2-4; V: TRBV27; size: -
CDR3: CASSQEVGKYEQYF; DNA: TGTGCCAGCAGCCAAGAGGTCGGGAAGTACGAGCAGTACTTC; D: -; J: TRBJ2-7; V: TRBV14; size: -
CDR3: CASSESSSSYEQYF; DNA: TGCGCCAGCAGTGAGTCCTCGAGCTCCTACGAGCAGTACTTC; D: -; J: TRBJ2-7; V: TRBV10-2; size: -
CDR3: CASSWTGQTNTGELFF; DNA: TGCGCCAGCAGCTGGACAGGGCAAACGAACACCGGGGAGCTGTTTTTT; D: TRBD1; J: TRBJ2-2; V: TRBV5-1; size: few
CDR3: CASRTSGGARKTQYF; DNA: TGTGCCAGCAGGACTAGCGGGGGGGCACGAAAGACCCAGTACTTC; D: TRBD2; J: TRBJ2-5; V: TRBV2; size: -
CDR3: CASSTDTGEQFF; DNA: TGCGCCAGCAGCACCGACACTGGCGAGCAGTTCTTC; D: -; J: TRBJ2-1; V: TRBV5-1; size: -
CDR3: CASTRANQPQHF; DNA: TGTGCCAGTACCAGGGCAAATCAGCCCCAGCATTTT; D: -; J: TRBJ1-5; V: TRBV19; size: -
CDR3: CASSPRGSGSDEQYF; DNA: TGTGCCAGCAGCCCCCGGGGTAGCGGGAGCGACGAGCAGTACTTC; D: TRBD2; J: TRBJ2-7; V: TRBV9; size: -
CDR3: CASSLTGGHTGELFF; DNA: TGTGCCAGCAGCTTAACGGGGGGACACACCGGGGAGCTGTTTTTT; D: -; J: TRBJ2-2; V: TRBV7-3; size: -
CDR3: CASSPSWGDSGYTF; DNA: TGTGCCAGCAGCCCTTCTTGGGGGGACTCCGGCTACACCTTC; D: -; J: TRBJ1-2; V: TRBV5-8; size: -
CDR3: CASKAAYNEQFF; DNA: TGTGCCAGTAAAGCGGCCTACAATGAGCAGTTCTTC; D: -; J: TRBJ2-1; V: TRBV19; size: -
CDR3: CASRPPGQGSTDTQYF; DNA: TGTGCCAGCAGGCCGCCGGGACAGGGGAGCACAGATACGCAGTATTTT; D: TRBD1; J: TRBJ2-3; V: TRBV7-3; size: -
CDR3: CSVAGIWGTEAFF; DNA: TGCAGCGTGGCGGGGATTTGGGGCACTGAAGCTTTCTTT; D: -; J: TRBJ1-1; V: TRBV29-1; size: -
CDR3: CASSTHRQGPAEAFF; DNA: TGTGCCAGCAGTACACACCGACAGGGTCCCGCTGAAGCTTTCTTT; D: TRBD1; J: TRBJ1-1; V: TRBV6-5; size: -
CDR3: CASSLETGKGYGYTF; DNA: TGCGCCAGCAGCTTGGAAACAGGGAAGGGGTATGGCTACACCTTC; D: -; J: TRBJ1-2; V: TRBV5-1; size: -
CDR3: CASGGQGASSKPQHF; DNA: TGTGCCAGCGGGGGACAGGGGGCCTCGAGTAAGCCCCAGCATTTT; D: TRBD1; J: TRBJ1-5; V: TRBV6-5; size: once
CDR3: CASSPSPGWRASYNSPLHF; DNA: TGTGCCAGCAGCCCAAGCCCTGGGTGGAGGGCTTCCTATAATTCACCCCTCCACTTT; D: -; J: TRBJ1-6; V: TRBV7-6; size: -
CDR3: CASSPRAQATDTQYF; DNA: TGTGCCAGCTCACCACGGGCCCAAGCCACAGATACGCAGTATTTT; D: -; J: TRBJ2-3; V: TRBV18; size: -
CDR3: CASSLDLRYGYTF; DNA: TGTGCCAGCAGTTTAGATCTGAGGTATGGCTACACCTTC; D: -; J: TRBJ1-2; V: TRBV12-3/TRBV12-4; size: -
CDR3: CASSSTGQGIMNTEAFF; DNA: TGTGCCAGCAGCTCAACGGGACAGGGAATCATGAACACTGAAGCTTTCTTT; D: TRBD1; J: TRBJ1-1; V: TRBV7-9; size: once
CDR3: CASNPLGSQETQYF; DNA: TGTGCCAGCAATCCCCTAGGGAGCCAAGAGACCCAGTACTTC; D: -; J: TRBJ2-5; V: TRBV6-5; size: few
CDR3: CASSATGERTEAFF; DNA: TGTGCCAGCAGCGCCACAGGGGAGCGGACTGAAGCTTTCTTT; D: TRBD1; J: TRBJ1-1; V: TRBV9; size: once
CDR3: CASTVGRLAGGHNEQFF; DNA: TGTGCCAGCACCGTAGGGAGACTAGCGGGGGGCCACAATGAGCAGTTCTTC; D: TRBD2; J: TRBJ2-1; V: TRBV28; size: -
CDR3: CASSHLEGLNTEAFF; DNA: TGTGCCAGCAGTCACCTGGAGGGACTGAACACTGAAGCTTTCTTT; D: -; J: TRBJ1-1; V: TRBV28; size: -
CDR3: CASSQGIAATDTQYF; DNA: TGTGCCAGCAGCCAAGGTATAGCGGCCACAGATACGCAGTATTTT; D: -; J: TRBJ2-3; V: TRBV3-1/TRBV3-2; size: -
CDR3: CSASLAREQYF; DNA: TGCAGTGCTAGCCTAGCGCGCGAGCAGTACTTC; D: -; J: TRBJ2-7; V: TRBV20-1; size: -
CDR3: CASSRGGLGTDTQYF; DNA: TGTGCCAGCAGCCGGGGGGGTCTAGGCACAGATACGCAGTATTTT; D: TRBD2; J: TRBJ2-3; V: TRBV7-3; size: -
CDR3: CASSVETSGGPATGNEQFF; DNA: TGTGCCAGCAGCGTAGAGACTAGCGGGGGTCCTGCTACCGGGAATGAGCAGTTCTTC; D: TRBD2; J: TRBJ2-1; V: TRBV9; size: -
CDR3: CASSPQGYYEQYF; DNA: TGTGCCAGCTCACCACAGGGGTACTACGAGCAGTACTTC; D: -; J: TRBJ2-7; V: TRBV18; size: -
CDR3: CAFGGPAGYYNEQFF; DNA: TGTGCCTTTGGCGGCCCTGCGGGATACTACAATGAGCAGTTCTTC; D: -; J: TRBJ2-1; V: TRBV30; size: -
CDR3: CASSEGQGVMNTEAFF; DNA: TGTGCCAGCAGTGAAGGACAGGGGGTGATGAACACTGAAGCTTTCTTT; D: TRBD1; J: TRBJ1-1; V: TRBV6-1; size: -
CDR3: CASSYEGGMWTEAFF; DNA: TGTGCCAGCAGTTACGAGGGGGGGATGTGGACTGAAGCTTTCTTT; D: -; J: TRBJ1-1; V: TRBV6-6; size: -
CDR3: CASSSGLAPNNEQFF; DNA: TGTGCCAGCAGTTCAGGACTAGCTCCGAACAATGAGCAGTTCTTC; D: TRBD2; J: TRBJ2-1; V: TRBV28; size: -
CDR3: CASSSAGGSSYEQYF; DNA: TGTGCCAGCAGCTCAGCGGGGGGTAGCTCCTACGAGCAGTACTTC; D: TRBD2; J: TRBJ2-7; V: TRBV7-6; size: -
CDR3: CASSMAGETEAFF; DNA: TGTGCCAGTAGTATGGCAGGGGAGACTGAAGCTTTCTTT; D: -; J: TRBJ1-1; V: TRBV19; size: -
CDR3: CASSSEIGGRSSNYGYTF; DNA: TGTGCCAGCAGCTCTGAGATCGGGGGGCGCAGTTCTAACTATGGCTACACCTTC; D: -; J: TRBJ1-2; V: TRBV7-9; size: once
CDR3: CASSEKGLSNSPLHF; DNA: TGTGCCAGCAGTGAGAAGGGACTTTCGAATTCACCCCTCCACTTT; D: -; J: TRBJ1-6; V: TRBV25-1; size: -
CDR3: CASSQDGLRIPGPYEQYF; DNA: TGTGCCAGCAGCCAAGATGGCCTCAGAATCCCTGGCCCGTACGAGCAGTACTTC; D: -; J: TRBJ2-7; V: TRBV14; size: -
CDR3: CASSGNRGPFYGYTF; DNA: TGTGCCAGCAGTGGGAACAGGGGCCCCTTCTATGGCTACACCTTC; D: TRBD1; J: TRBJ1-2; V: TRBV27; size: -